The following is a T cell receptor beta chain sequence with its context. This sample stems from a study of blood T cell repertoires in COVID-19. Study-wide background: Sites in the United States, Italy and Spain provided acute and convalescent COVID-19 samples. The cDNA or gDNA used as material had been derived from T cells, B-cell-depleted T cells, or PBMCs.

The data were produced by immunoSEQ multiplex PCR, yet TCRdb's version contains in-frame clones alone and is incomplete. The sample consists of approximately 500,000 clones, 85% to 90% of them appearing once. The ends lost 4 bases at V and 7 bases at J; junction bases unmatched: 16. Germline V gives CDR1 SGHRS, CDR2 YFSETQ. This CDR3 contains 17 residues. The chain links TRBV5-1 to TRBJ1-4; TRBD1 aligns across 7 bases. The TCR was taken from a woman aged 50 to 65 with COVID-19, enrolled during active disease. The material sequenced was peripheral blood. CDR3 nucleotide sequence: TGCGCCAGCAGCCCCGAGGGCCCGACAGGGACGAGTGAAAAACTGTTTTTT. Encoded protein: CASSPEGPTGTSEKLFF.